The 30 T cell receptor beta chains given below trace back to one sample, sequenced in a study of beta chain features in type 1 diabetes. The sequenced template was cDNA made from the entire isolated RNA. The data were produced by immunoSEQ multiplex PCR, yet TCRdb's version contains in-frame clones alone and is incomplete. This table holds hundreds of thousands of clones, about 14% found once. What was sequenced was naive CD4+ T cells from blood. The receptors here all came from a man aged 25 to 40 in good health.

This clone was recorded a few times. V usage is TRBV29-1 and J usage is TRBJ2-1; D gene ambiguous. V lost 3 bases to trimming and J lost 1 base, with 16 bases between them. The CDR3 sequence is 16 residues long. The germline V gene has CDR1 SQVTM and CDR2 ANQGSEA. CDR3 region: CSVESPGQRSYNEQFF. The CDR3 DNA reads TGCAGCGTTGAGTCTCCGGGTCAGAGGTCCTACAATGAGCAGTTCTTC.

This clone was seen a few times. J is TRBJ1-1 and V is TRBV9, with 7 bases lining up with TRBD1. V dropped 1 base and J dropped 5; count of bases not matched to a gene: 5. The CDR3 has 14 amino acids. Germline CDR1 reads SGDLS; CDR2 reads YYNGEE. The CDR3 DNA is TGTGCCAGCAGCGTAAACAGGGGCTCGACTGAAGCTTTCTTT. Its translation is CASSVNRGSTEAFF.

The V gene is TRBV12-5, the J gene TRBJ2-3, with a possible D match to TRBD1 (6 bases). From germline, CDR1 is LGHNT and CDR2 FRNRAP. Trimming pared 5 bases from V and 4 bases from J, leaving 10 bases between. The CDR3 runs 13 residues. DNA for the CDR3: TGTGCTAGTGGTAAACAGGGTCCAGATACGCAGTATTTT. It is translated as CASGKQGPDTQYF. Based on the CDR3 plus reference TRBV12-5 and TRBJ2-3, the full variable domain is DARVTQTPRHKVTEMGQEVTMRCQPILGHNTVFWYRQTMMQGLELLAYFRNRAPLDDSGMPKDRFSAEMPDATLATLKIQPSEPRDSAVYFCASGKQGPDTQYFGPGTRLTVL.

The genes are TRBV7-9 and TRBJ1-6; a possible D gene is TRBD1 (5 bases). V was pared by 1 base and J by 15 bases, with 16 bases between. The length of the CDR3 is 14 residues. Germline values: CDR1 SEHNR, CDR2 FQNEAQ (reference sequence). CDR3 nucleotides: TGTGCCAGCAGCTTAGGACAGCTAGGGGAAGTCCTCCACTTT. This translates into CASSLGQLGEVLHF. The variable domain in full, with the rest retrieved from reference TRBV7-9 and TRBJ1-6, is DTGVSQNPRHKITKRGQNVTFRCDPISEHNRLYWYRQTLGQGPEFLTYFQNEAQLEKSRLLSDRFSAERPKGSFSTLEIQRTEQGDSAMYLCASSLGQLGEVLHFGNGTRLTVT.

The CDR3 DNA is TGTGCCTGGAGTACGGGCAGGATTAATCAGCCCCAGCATTTT. It encodes CAWSTGRINQPQHF. The rearrangement joins TRBV30 to TRBJ1-5; D gene ambiguous. From germline, CDR1 is GTSNPN and CDR2 SVGIG (reference sequence). The CDR3 has 14 amino acids. V was cut by 2 bases and J by 4 bases, with 12 bases left in between.

This clone came up a few times. The gene calls are TRBV7-8 and TRBJ1-1, with 9 bases aligning to TRBD1. V gave up 5 bases and J gave up 2 bases; unmatched junction bases: 3. This CDR3 comprises 14 residues. CDR1 is SGHVS and CDR2 is FQNEAQ in the germline V gene. CDR3 nucleotide sequence: TGTGCCAGCAGCCGGGACAGGGTTAACACTGAAGCTTTCTTT. This translates into CASSRDRVNTEAFF.

This clone came up a few times. V usage is TRBV25-1 and J usage is TRBJ2-1; 9 bases map to TRBD2. The germline V gene has CDR1 MGHDK and CDR2 SYGVNS. With V trimmed by 3 bases and J by 5 bases, 11 bases remained unmatched. CDR3 length: 17 amino acids. CDR3: CASSELLAGREDNEQFF. The CDR3, as DNA: TGTGCCAGCAGTGAGCTACTAGCGGGCCGGGAGGACAATGAGCAGTTCTTC. Combining the CDR3 with reference TRBV25-1 and TRBJ2-1 gives the whole variable domain EADIYQTPRYLVIGTGKKITLECSQTMGHDKMYWYQQDPGMELHLIHYSYGVNSTEKGDLSSESTVSRIRTEHFPLTLESARPSHTSQYLCASSELLAGREDNEQFFGPGTRLTVL.

In its sample, this clone was seen a few times. The CDR3 here is CASSLVIQAVGGTYEQYV. CDR3 in DNA: TGTGCCAGCAGCTTAGTAATTCAGGCTGTTGGAGGGACCTACGAGCAGTACGTC. The V and J genes are TRBV7-9 and TRBJ2-7; possibly TRBD2 for D (6 bases). V lost 1 base and J lost 2, with 21 bases in between. The CDR3 loop spans 18 amino acids. Germline assignment: CDR1 SEHNR and CDR2 FQNEAQ (reference sequence).

The chain uses TRBV7-9 and TRBJ1-5; D is unresolved. CDR1 and CDR2 from the germline V gene are SEHNR and FQNEAQ (reference sequence). The CDR3 loop spans 15 amino acids. V shed 0 bases and J shed 6 bases, with 12 bases lying between them. The CDR3 protein is CASSLAGPAGQPQHF. CDR3 DNA sequence: TGTGCCAGCAGCTTAGCAGGGCCGGCGGGTCAGCCCCAGCATTTT.

This chain uses TRBV5-6 with TRBJ2-7; D may match TRBD1 or TRBD2 (5 bases each). Trimming removed 4 bases from V and 2 bases from J, with 10 bases in between. Germline loops: CDR1 SGHDT, CDR2 YYEEEE. This CDR3 contains 13 residues. CDR3 residues: CASSRGRTYEQYV. The CDR3 bases are TGTGCCAGCAGCCGGGGACGTACCTACGAGCAGTACGTC.

CDR3 in DNA: TGTGCCACCCCTCGGCGGGGACAGGGATTTTCCGAGCAGTACTTC. Protein product: CATPRRGQGFSEQYF. This chain links TRBV6-5 with TRBJ2-7; the match to TRBD1 covers 9 bases. V shed 10 bases, J shed 6 bases, and the junction held 16 bases outside the gene matches. CDR3 size: 15 residues. Germline CDR1 MNHEY, CDR2 SVGAGI.

The V and J genes are TRBV4-2 and TRBJ2-4; tentatively, D is TRBD1 (5 bases). The CDR3 consists of 19 residues. Deletions cut 0 bases from V and 4 bases from J, with 22 bases between. Germline CDR1 and CDR2: LGHNA and YNFKEQ. The CDR3 region is CASSQDMGRGSDPKNIQYF. CDR3 coding DNA: TGTGCCAGCAGCCAAGATATGGGGCGAGGCTCGGACCCAAAAAACATTCAGTACTTC.

The rearrangement joins TRBV7-6 to TRBJ2-1, with D perhaps being TRBD1 or TRBD2 (6 bases each). The V gene's germline CDR1 is SGHVS and CDR2 FNYEAQ. CDR3 length: 16 residues. With 5 bases removed from V and 6 bases from J, the gap between germline ends came to 20 bases. CDR3 DNA sequence: TGTGCCAGCAGCCTCCAGCTTTGGGGGGCGCCCAATGAGCAGTTCTTC. As protein: CASSLQLWGAPNEQFF.

The chain uses TRBV15 and TRBJ1-1, with D uncertain. In germline, CDR1 is LNHNV, CDR2 YYDKDF (reference sequence). V gave up 4 bases and J gave up 3 bases, with 6 bases separating them. The CDR3 is made up of 12 amino acids. As DNA, the CDR3 is TGTGCCACCAGCACCTCTTACACTGAAGCTTTCTTT. Translation gives CATSTSYTEAFF.

This clone was detected only a few times. The V call is TRBV7-9, the J call TRBJ2-7; TRBD2 is a possible D gene (6 bases). The V end lost 8 bases, the J end lost 0 bases, and 26 bases lay between the germline ends. Germline CDR1 is SEHNR and CDR2 is FQNEAQ (reference sequence). The CDR3 length is 18 residues. The DNA of the CDR3 is TGTGCCAGCTCAATGGCGTGGCCCGTAGAGACTAGCTCCTACGAGCAGTACGTC. This sequence encodes CASSMAWPVETSSYEQYV.

This clone was seen a few times. CDR3 amino acids: CASSQAKEQYF. The DNA for the CDR3 is TGTGCCAGCAGTCAGGCAAAAGAGCAGTACTTC. The chain is built from TRBV6-5 and TRBJ2-7; D gene uncertain. V was trimmed by 5 bases and J by 7 bases, leaving 9 bases between them. This CDR3 is 11 amino acids long. CDR1 and CDR2 from the germline V gene are MNHEY and SVGAGI.

The gene calls are TRBV27 and TRBJ1-5; TRBD1 aligns across 8 bases. Per the germline V gene, CDR1 is MNHEY and CDR2 is SMNVEV (reference sequence). V shed 2 bases, J shed 5 bases, and the junction held 5 bases outside the gene matches. The CDR3 has 15 amino acids. This chain's CDR3 is CASSLLAGGDQPQHF. The CDR3 DNA follows: TGTGCCAGCAGTTTACTGGCAGGGGGCGATCAGCCCCAGCATTTT.

This clone has only a few counts. Because the CDR3 is missing its conserved closing phenylalanine or tryptophan, this is likely a read error. The DNA is omitted, as the CDR3 cannot be located on it reliably, and the CDR3 follows TCRdb's listing. The chain links TRBV20-1 to TRBJ2-7. Germline loops: CDR1 DFQATT, CDR2 SNEGSKA (reference sequence). From its first to its last residue, the CDR3 has 9 amino acids. CDR3 protein: CSARVGRSG.

J is TRBJ2-2 and V is TRBV7-9; 12 bases map to TRBD2. Germline CDR1 SEHNR, CDR2 FQNEAQ (reference sequence). The V segment lost 3 bases and the J segment 3 bases; nucleotides outside the gene matches: 2. This CDR3 has 16 residues. CDR3 DNA sequence: TGTGCCAGCAGCTTCGGACTAGCGGGGTACACCGGGGAGCTGTTTTTT. Translating it yields CASSFGLAGYTGELFF.

This clone turned up a few times. This chain connects TRBV4-3 to TRBJ2-1; 10 bases agree with TRBD2. There are 16 residues in the CDR3. Germline V gene sequence: CDR1 LGHNA, CDR2 YSLEER. Germline trimming cut 0 bases from V and 6 bases from J; bases unmatched to any gene: 5. CDR3 DNA sequence: TGCGCCAGCAGCCAAGACGGCCTAGCGGGGGTCAATGAGCAGTTCTTC. This translates into CASSQDGLAGVNEQFF.

In its sample, this clone was seen a few times. The chain is built from TRBV30 and TRBJ2-7; possibly TRBD2 for D (5 bases). The CDR3 extends over 13 amino acids. The germline gives CDR1 GTSNPN, CDR2 SVGIG (reference sequence). The CDR3 DNA reads TGTGGCCCCGCGCGGAGGAGCTCCTACGAGCAGTACGTC. Its translation is CGPARRSSYEQYV.

The chain has TRBV27 and TRBJ2-3, with D perhaps matching TRBD2 (6 bases). This CDR3 is 13 amino acids long. Germline V gives CDR1 MNHEY, CDR2 SMNVEV (reference sequence). V lost 8 bases and J lost 3, with 12 bases in between. CDR3 amino acids: CASAGRWTDTQYF. The CDR3 nucleotides are TGTGCCAGCGCCGGGAGATGGACAGATACGCAGTATTTT.

This rearrangement joins TRBV29-1 to TRBJ2-3, with D tentatively TRBD2 (5 bases). There are 15 residues in the CDR3. V was clipped by 0 bases and J by 6 bases, with 16 bases between them. In germline, CDR1 is SQVTM, CDR2 ANQGSEA. CDR3 in DNA: TGCAGCGTTGAAGAGTGGGTAGGACGCGGGGATACGCAGTATTTT. It specifies CSVEEWVGRGDTQYF.

This clone turned up a few times. The J gene is TRBJ1-1, the V gene TRBV19; D is unresolved. Germline CDR1 and CDR2: LNHDA and SQIVND (reference sequence). V was trimmed by 0 bases and J by 1 base, leaving 9 bases between them. CDR3 length: 15 residues. The CDR3, as DNA: TGTGCCAGTAGTATAGAGGACCTCCCGAACACTGAAGCTTTCTTT. Translated: CASSIEDLPNTEAFF.

The chain carries TRBV4-3 and TRBJ2-5, with D hard to call. Matching the DNA end better, TRBJ2-7 makes the J call doubtful. Germline V CDR1 and CDR2: LGHNA, YSLEER. The CDR3 loop spans 13 amino acids. The CDR3 region has the DNA TGCGCCAGCAGCCAAGATGGAAGCTACGAGCAGTACTTC. This translates into CASSQDGSYEQYF.

The V call is TRBV29-1, the J call TRBJ1-2; D unresolved. The germline V gene encodes CDR1 SQVTM and CDR2 ANQGSEA. V lost 4 bases and J 2 bases, leaving 8 bases between the germline ends. CDR3 length: 12 amino acids. The CDR3 region is CSVANTNYGYTF. CDR3 DNA: TGCAGCGTTGCAAACACAAACTATGGCTACACCTTC.

V usage is TRBV30 and J usage is TRBJ1-2; no clear D gene. The CDR3 covers 13 residues. Trimming took 2 bases from V and 1 from J, leaving 8 bases between them. Per the germline V gene, CDR1 is GTSNPN and CDR2 is SVGIG (reference sequence). CDR3 sequence: CAWSFGINYGYTF. The CDR3 DNA reads as TGTGCCTGGAGTTTCGGGATTAACTATGGCTACACCTTC. Full variable domain (missing parts from reference TRBV30 and TRBJ1-2): SQTIHQWPATLVQPVGSPLSLECTVEGTSNPNLYWYRQAAGRGLQLLFYSVGIGQISSEVPQNLSASRPQDRQFILSSKKLLLSDSGFYLCAWSFGINYGYTFGSGTRLTVV.

In this sample, this clone turned up a few times. This sequence joins TRBV7-2 and TRBJ1-2; possible D gene TRBD1, 6 bases. With 4 bases removed from V and 7 bases from J, the gap between germline ends came to 16 bases. The CDR3 is 14 amino acids. Germline V gives CDR1 SGHTA, CDR2 FQGNSA. This CDR3 is CASSSNMDSFGYTF. The CDR3 nucleotides read TGTGCCAGCAGCTCCAATATGGACAGCTTTGGCTACACCTTC.

This chain connects TRBV5-1 to TRBJ2-1; D gene ambiguous. Germline lookup yields CDR1 SGHRS and CDR2 YFSETQ. There are 11 residues in the CDR3. The V end lost 4 bases, the J end lost 9 bases, and 8 bases lay between the germline ends. CDR3 protein: CASSPGGEQFF. The CDR3 DNA reads as TGCGCCAGCAGCCCCGGTGGTGAGCAGTTCTTC.

The CDR3 loop is CASSFTNLAGGGDTQYF. The CDR3 DNA sequence: TGTGCCAGCAGCTTCACCAACCTAGCGGGAGGGGGAGATACGCAGTATTTT. The rearrangement links TRBV5-6 to TRBJ2-3, with 12 bases matching TRBD2. The germline V gene has CDR1 SGHDT and CDR2 YYEEEE. V shed 2 bases and J 5 bases; nucleotides not matched to a gene: 9. The CDR3 covers 17 residues.